The sample holds one count of the clone carrying this TCR beta chain. Germline V CDR1 and CDR2: SGHNT, YYREEE (reference sequence). V dropped 6 bases and J dropped 5 bases, with 30 bases sitting between them. The CDR3 runs 19 residues. Sequencing was performed with immunoSEQ multiplex PCR; in TCRdb, only in-frame clones are kept and a portion is missing. The table shows 60,000 to 70,000 clones, with over 75% occurring only once. The sample belongs to a study of control samples from healthy donors and cancer patients. The TCR comes from a middle-aged man in good health. The chain employs TRBV5-4 and TRBJ2-1; the D gene is possibly TRBD1 (6 bases). Sequencing was carried out using blood. The DNA of the CDR3 is TGTGCCAGCACCGCCGGGTTTATCGACAGGCGTGGAGGTGACAATGAGCAGTTCTTC. Protein sequence: CASTAGFIDRRGGDNEQFF.